This entry describes one T cell receptor (beta chain). This record comes from a study of blood T cell repertoires in COVID-19. Looking at the study overall: The samples span acute and convalescent COVID-19 from the United States, Italy and Spain.

Under the authors' procedure: Amplification of reference gene primers was used by the study to estimate nucleated cell counts. Using immunoSEQ multiplex PCR, the repertoire was profiled, and TCRdb retains in-frame clones only, with some absent. The V and J calls and the clone size are those of that table, but D and trimming were determined from the DNA. The sample gives approximately 200,000 clones, just under 85% of which show up once; about 6.9% is in the top ten. Material: peripheral blood. The receptor comes from a human donor with acute or convalescent COVID-19. The donor label of this sample is uncertain.

The CDR3 DNA sequence: TGTGCCAGCAGCGCTCCGGGTCCTGGGTACAATGAGCAGTTCTTC. Translation gives CASSAPGPGYNEQFF. The chain carries TRBV5-4 and TRBJ2-1; D is undetermined. There are 15 residues in the CDR3. Trimming left V 4 bases short and J 4 bases short, with 15 bases between. Germline values: CDR1 SGHNT, CDR2 YYREEE (reference sequence).